These 3 T cell receptor beta chains were sequenced from one sample in a study of blood T cell repertoires in COVID-19. Measured with immunoSEQ multiplex PCR; TCRdb has only the in-frame clones, and not every one. The sample lists roughly 110,000 clones; 88% were seen once. The sequenced material came from peripheral blood. The source of these receptors is a man in his fifties or sixties with active or convalescent COVID-19.

The CDR3 region is CASSVDADRANTEAFF. The DNA of the CDR3 is TGTGCCAGCAGCGTAGACGCCGACAGGGCCAACACTGAAGCTTTCTTT. This chain connects TRBV9 to TRBJ1-1; TRBD1 matches at 7 bases. The J segment lost 2 bases and the V segment lost 0 bases, leaving 7 bases of the junction unmatched. In germline, CDR1 is SGDLS, CDR2 YYNGEE. CDR3 size: 16 residues.

This chain uses TRBV19 with TRBJ1-2; D might be TRBD1 (6 bases). The V end lost 9 bases, the J end lost 4 bases, and 21 bases lay between the germline ends. In germline, CDR1 is LNHDA, CDR2 SQIVND (reference sequence). The CDR3 runs 15 residues. CDR3 region: CASSGHETTRYGYTF. For the CDR3, the DNA is TGTGCCAGCTCGGGACATGAGACGACCCGCTATGGCTACACCTTC.

This chain uses TRBV21-1 with TRBJ2-2; TRBD1 reflects the table's D call only, with no check against the DNA. TRBV21-1 is labeled a pseudogene. The CDR3 is 18 residues long. CDR3 residues: CARAIDRGPDLNTGELFF. DNA of the CDR3: TGTGCCAGAGCAATTGACAGGGGTCCCGATTTAAACACCGGGGAGCTGTTTTTT.